The clone carrying this T cell receptor beta chain was counted only a few times. The antigen is undetermined. The sample originates from a study of blood T cells in healthy people across ages. Germline CDR1 DFQATT, CDR2 SNEGSKA (reference sequence). CDR3 size: 14 residues. V was trimmed by 1 base and J by 2 bases, leaving 9 bases between them. Then a second PCR, running roughly 7 to 11 cycles, was carried out with a sample-barcoded 5' primer and a J-beta primer mix. Each CDR3 protein is one row after TCRdb ran MiXCR on the 5' RACE reads. The sample lists 800,000 to 1,000,000 distinct CDR3 sequences; around 48% were seen once. Points from the study as a whole: Using unsorted PBMCs precluded a conclusive naive versus antigen-experienced comparison. Long-lived and aged donors differed, with more naive CD4+ cells and higher diversity in the long-lived. Estimates drawn from one million T cells were deemed to understate diversity. Roughly linearly, TCR beta diversity per million T cells fell as age increased.

The receptor comes from a man in his thirties or forties in good health. Sequenced input: blood. The V call is TRBV20-1, the J call TRBJ2-1; no clear D gene. The CDR3 coding sequence is TGCAGTGCTAGAGTTAGTGAGGCCTACAATGAGCAGTTCTTC. It codes for CSARVSEAYNEQFF.